This TCR beta chain was obtained from a study of blood T cell repertoires in COVID-19. Study overall: PBMCs, B-cell-depleted T cells, or T cells provided the cDNA or gDNA that made up the material.

The CDR3 loop spans 15 amino acids. V shed 0 bases and J 5 bases; nucleotides not matched to a gene: 5. Per the germline V gene, CDR1 is SEHNR and CDR2 is FQNEAQ (reference sequence). Generated by immunoSEQ multiplex PCR, the TCRdb table keeps only in-frame clones and is missing some. The table has 140,000 to 150,000 clones, 84% seen once; the top ten hold roughly two fifths. The rearrangement uses TRBV7-9 and TRBJ1-1; 8 bases fit TRBD1. The clonotype comes from a human donor in a cohort sampled during active COVID-19. Sequenced material: peripheral blood. The CDR3 protein is CASSLADRVRTEAFF. The DNA of the CDR3 is TGTGCCAGCAGCTTAGCGGACAGGGTAAGGACTGAAGCTTTCTTT.